This is a list of T cell receptor beta chains from one sample in a study of Ad26.COV2.S vaccination and SARS-CoV-2 variants. The protocol was immunoSEQ multiplex PCR, while the TCRdb copy is restricted to in-frame clones and leaves out a portion. The top ten clones hold about 2.7% of a sample with about 260,000 clones, around nine tenths of them seen once. The material sequenced was peripheral blood, taken in a trial of Ad26.COV2.S vaccine versus placebo. The source is a person aged 18-60 years who received the Ad26.COV2.S COVID-19 vaccine or a placebo. CDR3s include the opening cysteine and the closing phenylalanine or tryptophan. The order of the fields is clone size, D gene, V gene, J gene, CDR3 protein, CDR3 DNA. D genes are given only for firm matches. Expanded clones get a size class; other rows say once, few or many, or leave the size out.

few	-	TRBV6-2/TRBV6-3	TRBJ2-3	CASSYGGVHTDTQYF	TGTGCCAGCAGTTACGGAGGGGTTCACACAGATACGCAGTATTTT
-	-	TRBV11-2	TRBJ1-3	CASKGLSGNTIYF	TGTGCCAGCAAGGGACTCTCTGGAAACACCATATATTTT
-	-	TRBV7-9	TRBJ2-1	CASSLTPRDEQFF	TGTGCCAGCAGCCTAACCCCTAGGGATGAGCAGTTCTTC
-	TRBD1	TRBV7-2	TRBJ2-5	CASSLAPLTGGRETQYF	TGTGCCAGCAGCTTAGCCCCGCTGACAGGGGGGAGGGAGACCCAGTACTTC
-	TRBD1	TRBV30	TRBJ1-1	CAWKNRDRGMNTEAFF	TGTGCCTGGAAGAACCGGGACAGGGGGATGAACACTGAAGCTTTCTTT
-	-	TRBV27	TRBJ2-1	CASSPIRDGLSNEQFF	TGTGCCAGCAGTCCGATTCGGGACGGTCTAAGTAATGAGCAGTTCTTC
-	TRBD1	TRBV19	TRBJ1-6	CASSIGDRLNSPLHF	TGTGCCAGTAGTATAGGGGACAGGTTAAATTCACCCCTCCACTTT
-	-	TRBV5-8	TRBJ1-2	CASSLAGEGGYTF	TGTGCCAGCAGCTTGGCGGGGGAGGGAGGCTACACCTTC
-	-	TRBV18	TRBJ1-2	CASSPSSGDGYTF	TGTGCCAGCTCACCAAGTTCAGGGGACGGCTACACCTTC
-	-	TRBV2	TRBJ2-3	CASSGLVGTDTQYF	TGTGCCAGCAGTGGGTTAGTAGGCACAGATACGCAGTATTTT
-	-	TRBV12-3/TRBV12-4	TRBJ2-1	CASSFTPQGQFF	TGTGCCAGCAGTTTTACCCCCCAGGGGCAGTTCTTC
-	-	TRBV10-3	TRBJ2-2	CAIKDPGEPTGELFF	TGTGCCATTAAGGACCCGGGAGAGCCCACCGGGGAGCTGTTTTTT
-	TRBD2	TRBV7-2	TRBJ2-5	CASSSGLAGQETQYF	TGTGCCAGCAGCTCTGGACTAGCGGGGCAAGAGACCCAGTACTTC
-	TRBD1	TRBV11-2	TRBJ1-5	CASSLAGTGGQPQHF	TGTGCCAGCAGCTTAGCCGGGACAGGGGGCCAGCCCCAGCATTTT
-	-	TRBV6-5	TRBJ1-1	CASSSNSLNTEAFF	TGTGCCAGCAGTAGTAACAGCTTGAACACTGAAGCTTTCTTT
-	TRBD2	TRBV7-9	TRBJ2-3	CASSSRGVGTDTQYF	TGTGCCAGCAGCTCCCGGGGGGTAGGCACAGATACGCAGTATTTT
-	-	TRBV5-4	TRBJ2-2	CASSLGSNTGELFF	TGTGCCAGCAGCCTGGGGTCGAACACCGGGGAGCTGTTTTTT
-	TRBD2	TRBV7-3	TRBJ2-3	CASSSLAGDTDTQYF	TGTGCCAGCAGCTCCTTAGCGGGGGATACAGATACGCAGTATTTT
-	-	TRBV7-9	TRBJ1-2	CASSLDYAANYGYTF	TGTGCCAGCAGCTTAGATTATGCAGCAAACTATGGCTACACCTTC
once	TRBD1	TRBV29-1	TRBJ1-3	CSVLGDRASQNTIYF	TGCAGCGTCCTAGGGGACAGGGCTTCTCAAAACACCATATATTTT
few	-	TRBV15	TRBJ2-2	CATSRVLSGELFF	TGTGCCACCAGCAGAGTTCTGTCCGGGGAGCTGTTTTTT
-	-	TRBV6-5	TRBJ1-3	CASSYSTGAGNTIYF	TGTGCCAGCAGTTACTCGACCGGGGCGGGAAACACCATATATTTT
-	-	TRBV7-2	TRBJ2-2	CASSPPGIPSNTGELFF	TGTGCCAGCAGCCCCCCCGGGATCCCATCGAACACCGGGGAGCTGTTTTTT
few	-	TRBV6-5	TRBJ2-2	CASSYTSGTGELFF	TGTGCCAGCAGTTACACCTCAGGGACCGGGGAGCTGTTTTTT
-	-	TRBV12-5	TRBJ2-1	CASGLVLGGSSYNEQFF	TGTGCTAGTGGTTTGGTACTGGGCGGCAGCTCCTACAATGAGCAGTTCTTC
-	-	TRBV29-1	TRBJ1-2	CSVEAQGKGGGYTF	TGCAGCGTTGAAGCTCAAGGGAAAGGGGGAGGCTACACCTTC
-	-	TRBV6-5	TRBJ2-1	CASSYGKYNEQFF	TGTGCCAGCAGTTACGGGAAATACAATGAGCAGTTCTTC
-	-	TRBV6-5	TRBJ2-7	CASGSYEQYF	TGTGCCAGCGGTTCTTACGAGCAGTACTTC
-	-	TRBV30	TRBJ1-4	CAWSPRVRSNEKLFF	TGTGCCTGGAGTCCGAGGGTTCGATCTAATGAAAAACTGTTTTTT
few	-	TRBV5-1	TRBJ1-2	CASSPTELYGYTF	TGCGCCAGCAGCCCAACAGAGCTCTATGGCTACACCTTC
-	-	TRBV6-6	TRBJ2-1	CASSYRKTRNYNEQFF	TGTGCCAGCAGTTACCGTAAGACTAGGAATTACAATGAGCAGTTCTTC
-	-	TRBV27	TRBJ1-1	CASRVAGQGRSTEAFF	TGTGCCAGCAGGGTTGCAGGTCAGGGGCGCAGCACTGAAGCTTTCTTT
-	TRBD2	TRBV27	TRBJ2-1	CASSLFGEGGQFF	TGTGCCAGCAGTTTATTTGGGGAGGGAGGGCAGTTCTTC
-	TRBD2	TRBV10-3	TRBJ2-3	CAISVAGYTDTQYF	TGTGCCATCAGTGTAGCGGGGTACACAGATACGCAGTATTTT
once	TRBD1	TRBV19	TRBJ1-1	CASTNNHRGIKNTEAFF	TGTGCCAGTACCAATAACCACAGGGGGATCAAGAACACTGAAGCTTTCTTT
-	-	TRBV4-2	TRBJ2-6	CASSHPAGASGANVLTF	TGTGCCAGCAGCCACCCCGCCGGGGCCTCTGGGGCCAACGTCCTGACTTTC
few	-	TRBV6-5	TRBJ2-7	CASSYSTSGVEQYF	TGTGCCAGCAGTTACTCTACGTCAGGGGTCGAGCAGTACTTC
-	-	TRBV5-1	TRBJ1-3	CASSDQGRSGNTIYF	TGCGCCAGCAGCGATCAGGGGAGGTCTGGAAACACCATATATTTT
-	-	TRBV4-1	TRBJ2-7	CASSPFDGPEQYF	TGCGCCAGCAGCCCCTTTGACGGGCCAGAGCAGTACTTC
once	-	TRBV5-6	TRBJ1-3	CASSSGHGAGNTIYF	TGTGCCAGCAGCTCGGGACACGGCGCTGGAAACACCATATATTTT
-	TRBD1	TRBV7-2	TRBJ1-5	CASSGRTGDGQPQHF	TGTGCCAGCAGCGGACGGACAGGGGATGGTCAGCCCCAGCATTTT
-	-	TRBV3-1/TRBV3-2	TRBJ1-3	CASSRTVLSGNTIYF	TGTGCCAGCAGCCGGACAGTCCTTTCTGGAAACACCATATATTTT
-	-	TRBV6-2/TRBV6-3	TRBJ1-1	CASSYRTEAFF	TGTGCCAGCAGTTACCGGACTGAAGCTTTCTTT
-	-	TRBV5-1	TRBJ1-1	CASSFDGKNTEAFF	TGCGCCAGCAGCTTTGACGGCAAGAACACTGAAGCTTTCTTT
-	-	TRBV6-5	TRBJ1-6	CASSYSDVSPLHF	TGTGCCAGCAGTTACTCTGATGTTTCACCCCTCCACTTT
-	-	TRBV7-9	TRBJ1-2	CASSLAAPNPRRSNYGYTF	TGTGCCAGCAGCTTAGCGGCCCCTAACCCCCGCAGATCTAACTATGGCTACACCTTC
-	-	TRBV3-1/TRBV3-2	TRBJ2-7	CASPISQRRVNYEQYF	TGTGCCAGCCCCATCTCACAACGCCGGGTAAACTACGAGCAGTACTTC